These 24 T cell receptor beta chains were sequenced from one sample in a study of T cells in localized non-small cell lung cancer. Some clones are missing from TCRdb's copy, which holds only in-frame ones; the method was immunoSEQ multiplex PCR. The profile shows 52,000 or so clones, approximately 88% of them singletons. The sequenced sample was peripheral blood mononuclear cells, obtained before any cancer treatment. These receptors were taken from a man between 40 and 70 years old with stage III lung adenocarcinoma.

The chain is built from TRBV6-6 and TRBJ2-2, with a weak D call TRBD2 (5 bases). This CDR3 spans 15 amino acids. V shed 4 bases and J shed 5 bases, with 14 bases lying between them. Germline V CDR1 and CDR2: MNHNY, SVGAGI (reference sequence). The CDR3 is CASSFSGSGTGELFF. CDR3 coding DNA: TGTGCCAGCAGTTTTAGTGGGAGTGGAACCGGGGAGCTGTTTTTT.

The chain uses TRBV6-6 and TRBJ1-2; perhaps TRBD1 as D (5 bases). Trimming removed 5 bases from V and 4 bases from J, with 8 bases in between. Germline-derived CDR1 and CDR2 are MNHNY and SVGAGI (reference sequence). CDR3 length: 12 residues. CDR3 protein: CASSGGGYGYTF. The CDR3 DNA follows: TGTGCCAGCAGTGGGGGGGGCTATGGCTACACCTTC.

CDR3 protein: CASSQLGLNREKLFF. In DNA form, the CDR3 reads TGCGCCAGCAGCCAACTGGGTCTAAACCGGGAAAAACTGTTTTTT. J is TRBJ1-4 and V is TRBV4-1, with D unresolved. This CDR3 spans 15 amino acids. The V end lost 2 bases, the J end lost 8 bases, and 15 bases lay between the germline ends. Germline values: CDR1 MGHRA, CDR2 YSYEKL.

This chain links TRBV19 with TRBJ1-1, with D possibly being TRBD1 (5 bases). Trimming took 1 base from V and 1 from J, leaving 10 bases between them. The germline gives CDR1 LNHDA, CDR2 SQIVND (reference sequence). The CDR3 contains 15 residues. CDR3 nucleotide sequence: TGTGCCAGTAGTATAGTCGGGGGAGCGAACACTGAAGCTTTCTTT. Its protein product is CASSIVGGANTEAFF.

The CDR3 sequence is CAWSPGTQAFF. The CDR3 nucleotides read TGTGCCTGGAGTCCCGGGACTCAAGCTTTCTTT. The V gene is TRBV30, the J gene TRBJ1-1, with TRBD1 as a possible D gene (5 bases). The CDR3 has 11 residues. Trimming removed 2 bases at V and 9 bases at J, with 10 bases between. CDR1 and CDR2 (germline): GTSNPN, SVGIG (reference sequence).

This clone was recorded a few times. The CDR3: CASSPDRDSPLHF. CDR3 nucleotide sequence: TGTGCCAGCAGTCCGGACCGAGATTCACCCCTCCACTTT. The chain combines TRBV6-4 with TRBJ1-6; D not certain. The ends were cut back, 5 bases at V and 8 bases at J, with 10 bases in the middle. CDR1 is MRHNA and CDR2 is SNTAGT in the germline V gene. CDR3 length: 13 amino acids.

This chain connects TRBV18 to TRBJ1-5; perhaps TRBD1 as D (5 bases). The CDR3 is 13 amino acids. Trimming pared 6 bases from V and 5 bases from J, leaving 11 bases between. CDR1 and CDR2 (germline): KGHSH, LQKENI. DNA for the CDR3: TGTGCCAGCTCCCGGGGGGAGGATCAGCCCCAGCATTTT. Its protein product is CASSRGEDQPQHF.

The chain combines TRBV2 with TRBJ2-5, with D hard to call. V gave up 8 bases and J gave up 5 bases, with 12 bases separating them. The germline V gene has CDR1 SNHLY and CDR2 FYNNEI. This CDR3 spans 12 amino acids. In nucleotides, the CDR3 is TGTGCCAGCGCCCTCCCACCGGAGACCCAGTACTTC. This translates into CASALPPETQYF.

The chain is built from TRBV7-9 and TRBJ1-2, with TRBD1 identical over 7 bases. The J segment lost 5 bases and the V segment lost 4 bases, leaving 13 bases of the junction unmatched. The CDR3 runs 16 residues. Germline CDR1 is SEHNR and CDR2 is FQNEAQ (reference sequence). The CDR3 DNA follows: TGTGCCAGCAGCTCCTCGCGCCGGGACAGCTCTTATGGCTACACCTTC. Its translation: CASSSSRRDSSYGYTF.

This clone was found a few times. CDR3 DNA: TGTGCCAGTACAACAGGCACAGGGACCTACAATGAGCAGTTCTTC. Translating gives CASTTGTGTYNEQFF. The chain joins TRBV19 to TRBJ2-1; perhaps TRBD1 as D (6 bases). There are 15 residues in the CDR3. Trimming shortened V by 7 bases and J by 2 bases, and 15 bases separated the two germline ends. The germline V gene encodes CDR1 LNHDA and CDR2 SQIVND (reference sequence). The full variable domain, completed using reference TRBV19 and TRBJ2-1, is DGGITQSPKYLFRKEGQNVTLSCEQNLNHDAMYWYRQDPGQGLRLIYYSQIVNDFQKGDIAEGYSVSREKKESFPLTVTSAQKNPTAFYLCASTTGTGTYNEQFFGPGTRLTVL.

The chain recombines TRBV2 with TRBJ1-5; D remains ambiguous. Germline lookup yields CDR1 SNHLY and CDR2 FYNNEI. CDR3 length: 12 residues. The germline V and J ends were trimmed by 7 bases and 5 bases, with 9 bases remaining between them. For the CDR3, the DNA is TGTGCCAGCACTGGGGATGATCAGCCCCAGCATTTT. Its translation is CASTGDDQPQHF.

This chain links TRBV5-1 with TRBJ1-4; 7 positions agree with TRBD1. With V trimmed by 4 bases and J by 0 bases, 6 bases remained unmatched. The CDR3 spans 16 residues. Germline lookup yields CDR1 SGHRS and CDR2 YFSETQ. CDR3 residues: CASSQGQTSTNEKLFF. The CDR3 bases are TGCGCCAGCAGCCAGGGACAGACTTCAACTAATGAAAAACTGTTTTTT. The full variable domain, its missing parts supplied by reference TRBV5-1 and TRBJ1-4, is KAGVTQTPRYLIKTRGQQVTLSCSPISGHRSVSWYQQTPGQGLQFLFEYFSETQRNKGNFPGRFSGRQFSNSRSEMNVSTLELGDSALYLCASSQGQTSTNEKLFFGSGTQLSVL.

V is TRBV5-1 and J is TRBJ2-7; TRBD2 matches at 8 bases. The CDR3 loop spans 14 amino acids. With V trimmed by 0 bases and J by 2 bases, 1 base remained unmatched. CDR1 is SGHRS, CDR2 YFSETQ, per germline. CDR3 sequence: CASSLGGGPYEQYF. CDR3 nucleotides: TGCGCCAGCAGCTTGGGCGGGGGGCCCTACGAGCAGTACTTC.

This sequence joins TRBV2 and TRBJ2-7, with 11 bases that match TRBD1. This CDR3 spans 15 amino acids. Trimming took 4 bases from V and 4 from J; bases not matched to a gene: 6. Germline CDR1 reads SNHLY; CDR2 reads FYNNEI. This CDR3 reads CASSGTGGLGYEQYF. The CDR3 region has the DNA TGTGCCAGCAGTGGGACAGGGGGCTTGGGGTACGAGCAGTACTTC.

The gene calls are TRBV27 and TRBJ1-2; 8 bases match TRBD1. Germline V gene data show CDR1 as MNHEY and CDR2 as SMNVEV (reference sequence). With 5 bases clipped from V and 4 bases from J, the junction kept 6 bases outside the gene matches. CDR3 length equals 14 residues. CDR3 protein: CASSPSQGAYGYTF. CDR3 nucleotides: TGTGCCAGCAGTCCATCCCAGGGGGCCTATGGCTACACCTTC.

This rearrangement joins TRBV7-9 to TRBJ2-4; D is possibly TRBD1 (5 bases). CDR1 and CDR2 (germline): SEHNR, FQNEAQ (reference sequence). Trimming shortened V by 2 bases and J by 6 bases, and 11 bases separated the two germline ends. The CDR3 runs 14 residues. The CDR3 bases are TGTGCCAGCAGCTTACCGGACACGAGAAACATTCAGTACTTC. Its protein product is CASSLPDTRNIQYF.

V is TRBV2 and J is TRBJ2-5; 9 positions agree with TRBD1. The CDR3 extends over 14 amino acids. After removal of 5 bases from V and 5 bases from J, the junction contained 6 bases not matched to a gene. CDR1 is SNHLY and CDR2 is FYNNEI in the germline V gene. The CDR3 DNA follows: TGTGCCAGCAGTTCGGACAGGGGCGCGGAGACCCAGTACTTC. It specifies CASSSDRGAETQYF. The full variable domain, its missing parts supplied by reference TRBV2 and TRBJ2-5, is EPEVTQTPSHQVTQMGQEVILRCVPISNHLYFYWYRQILGQKVEFLVSFYNNEISEKSEIFDDQFSVERPDGSNFTLKIRSTKLEDSAMYFCASSSDRGAETQYFGPGTRLLVL.

The J gene is TRBJ1-4, the V gene TRBV15; perhaps TRBD1 as D (6 bases). V was clipped by 5 bases and J by 6 bases, with 22 bases between them. CDR1 LNHNV and CDR2 YYDKDF come from the germline V gene (reference sequence). The CDR3 is 17 amino acids. CDR3 in amino acids: CATSSEWEWTVDEKLFF. CDR3 nucleotides: TGTGCCACCAGCTCCGAATGGGAATGGACAGTGGATGAAAAACTGTTTTTT.

The gene calls are TRBV18 and TRBJ2-5; 9 bases are shared with TRBD1. CDR1 is KGHSH and CDR2 is LQKENI in the germline V gene. The V gene end was trimmed by 3 bases and the J gene end by 3 bases; junction bases not matched to a gene: 5. This CDR3 has 15 amino acids. CDR3 loop: CASSPVTGGEETQYF. The CDR3 region has the DNA TGTGCCAGCTCACCCGTGACAGGGGGAGAAGAGACCCAGTACTTC. The variable domain in full, completed from reference TRBV18 and TRBJ2-5, reads NAGVMQNPRHLVRRRGQEARLRCSPMKGHSHVYWYRQLPEEGLKFMVYLQKENIIDESGMPKERFSAEFPKEGPSILRIQQVVRGDSAAYFCASSPVTGGEETQYFGPGTRLLVL.

This clone has just a few counts. The chain recombines TRBV15 with TRBJ2-7, with a tentative D call TRBD1 (7 bases). CDR1 and CDR2 (germline): LNHNV, YYDKDF (reference sequence). The CDR3 totals 14 residues. V lost 5 bases to trimming and J lost 1 base, with 12 bases between them. The CDR3 loop reads CATSGGTDSYEQYF. The DNA for the CDR3 is TGTGCCACCAGCGGCGGGACAGATTCCTACGAGCAGTACTTC.

There are a few counts of this clone. V usage is TRBV10-3 and J usage is TRBJ2-5; TRBD1 matches 7 bases. This CDR3 region has 15 residues. V trimming: 5 bases; J trimming: 2 bases; junction bases outside the gene matches: 8. Germline lookup yields CDR1 ENHRY and CDR2 SYGVKD. The CDR3 DNA reads TGTGCCATCAGTCGGTCAGGGGGAAATCAAGAGACCCAGTACTTC. Translated, it gives CAISRSGGNQETQYF.

This chain's CDR3 is CASSLELTPYTQYF. The DNA of the CDR3 is TGTGCCAGCAGCTTGGAACTTACCCCATATACGCAGTATTTT. This rearrangement joins TRBV5-6 to TRBJ2-3; the D is unclear. With 0 bases removed from V and 7 bases from J, the gap between germline ends came to 12 bases. Germline V gives CDR1 SGHDT, CDR2 YYEEEE. The CDR3 runs to 14 residues.

The chain joins TRBV7-2 to TRBJ2-7; 7 bases match TRBD2. The CDR3 is made up of 15 amino acids. CDR1 is SGHTA and CDR2 is FQGNSA in the germline V gene. V trimming: 1 base; J trimming: 2 bases; junction bases outside the gene matches: 5. Here the CDR3 DNA reads TGTGCCAGCAGCTTAGGTACTAGCGCAACCTACGAGCAGTACTTC. The encoded protein is CASSLGTSATYEQYF.

The gene calls are TRBV9 and TRBJ2-7, with TRBD2 matching 8 bases. This CDR3 is 14 amino acids long. The V segment lost 1 base and the J segment 0 bases; nucleotides outside the gene matches: 0. The germline CDR1 and CDR2 sequences are SGDLS and YYNGEE. This CDR3 is CASSVTSGSYEQYF. The CDR3 DNA reads TGTGCCAGCAGCGTAACTAGCGGCTCCTACGAGCAGTACTTC.